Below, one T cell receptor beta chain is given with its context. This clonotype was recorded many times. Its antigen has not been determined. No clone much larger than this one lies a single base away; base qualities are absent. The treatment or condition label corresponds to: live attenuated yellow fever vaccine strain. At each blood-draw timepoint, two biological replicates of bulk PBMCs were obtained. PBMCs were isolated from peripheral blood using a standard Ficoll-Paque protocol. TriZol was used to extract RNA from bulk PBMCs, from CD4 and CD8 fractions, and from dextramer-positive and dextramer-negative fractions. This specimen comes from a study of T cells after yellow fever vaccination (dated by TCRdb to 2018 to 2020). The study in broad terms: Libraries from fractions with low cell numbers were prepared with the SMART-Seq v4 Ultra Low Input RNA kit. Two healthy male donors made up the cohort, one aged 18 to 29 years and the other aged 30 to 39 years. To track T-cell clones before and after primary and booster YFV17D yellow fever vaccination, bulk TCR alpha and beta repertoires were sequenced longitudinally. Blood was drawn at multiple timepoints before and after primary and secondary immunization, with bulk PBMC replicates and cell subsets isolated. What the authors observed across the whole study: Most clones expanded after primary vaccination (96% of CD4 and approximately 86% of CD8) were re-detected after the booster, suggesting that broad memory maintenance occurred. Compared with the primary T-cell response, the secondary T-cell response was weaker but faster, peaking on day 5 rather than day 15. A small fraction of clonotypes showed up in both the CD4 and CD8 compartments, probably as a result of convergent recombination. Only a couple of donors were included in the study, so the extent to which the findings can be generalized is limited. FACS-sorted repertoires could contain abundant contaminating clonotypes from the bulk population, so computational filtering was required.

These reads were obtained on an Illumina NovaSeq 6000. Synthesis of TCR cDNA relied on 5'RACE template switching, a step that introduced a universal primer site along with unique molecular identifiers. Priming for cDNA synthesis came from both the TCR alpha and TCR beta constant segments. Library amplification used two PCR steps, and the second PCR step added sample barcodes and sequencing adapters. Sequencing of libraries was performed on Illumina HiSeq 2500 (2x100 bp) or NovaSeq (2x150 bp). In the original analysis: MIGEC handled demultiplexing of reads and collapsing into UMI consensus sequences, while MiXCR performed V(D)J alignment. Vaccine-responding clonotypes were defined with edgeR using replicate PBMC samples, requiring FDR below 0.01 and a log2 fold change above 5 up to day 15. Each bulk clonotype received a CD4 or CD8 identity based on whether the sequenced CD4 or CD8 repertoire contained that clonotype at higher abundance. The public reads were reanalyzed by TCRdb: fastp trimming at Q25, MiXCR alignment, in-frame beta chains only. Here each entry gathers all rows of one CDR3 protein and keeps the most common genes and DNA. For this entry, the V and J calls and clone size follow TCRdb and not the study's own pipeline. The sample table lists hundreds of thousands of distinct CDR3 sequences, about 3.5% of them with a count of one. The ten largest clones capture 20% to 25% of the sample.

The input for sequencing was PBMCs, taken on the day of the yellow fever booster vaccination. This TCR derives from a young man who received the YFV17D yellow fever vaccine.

This receptor has the CDR3 CASSVGAVDQETQYF. The DNA sequence reads TGTGCCAGCAGCGTAGGGGCGGTAGACCAAGAGACCCAGTACTTC. Recombination linked TRBV9 to TRBJ2-5, with the D segment identity uncertain. CDR1 and CDR2, per the germline V gene, are SGDLS and YYNGEE. V and J lose 0 bases and 0 bases, and a span of 9 bases separates them. Spanning cysteine to phenylalanine, the CDR3 consists of 15 amino acids. The only DNA kept is the CDR3, 45 bases in frame from the first base.